Detailed here is one T cell receptor (beta chain). Its target antigen remains unknown. Nothing much larger sits one base from this clone, and base qualities are not available. The CDR3 regions of human TCRbeta chains were subjected to immunosequencing. Per the authors' processing: TCRs in the repertoires were compared against a reference library of SARS-CoV-2-specific TCRs that had been generated with the MIRA antigen-specificity platform. Breadth was defined as the fraction of unique TCRs that were SARS-CoV-2-associated, and depth was defined as the fraction of total T cells that were SARS-CoV-2-associated. Each spike-specific TCR was assigned to its reactive spike region and to a CD4 or CD8 class using the MIRA data. Log10-transformed breadth and depth values were compared by one-way ANOVA with Sidak's multiple comparisons tests. Held by TCRdb, this immuneACCESS table contains in-frame sequences only and omits some clones. Under half of the omission traces to an unresolved V gene where checked; the cause of the rest is unknown. The DNA gave D and trimming, while V, J and clone size come from that table. The sample yields approximately 120,000 clones; over 80% were counted once. The ten largest clones represent under 1.2% of the sample.

The data belong to a study of T cell responses to AZD1222 COVID-19 vaccine (dated by TCRdb to the early 2020s). Broadly, across the study: AZD1222 recipients with second doses at about 4 weeks or about 12 weeks were pooled, because spike-specific TCR depth and breadth did not differ between schedules. A total of just over 230 trial participants underwent TCR sequencing, of whom 207 had received two doses of AZD1222 and 26 had received two doses of the MenACWY control vaccine. Enrollment into the trials was organized by age into subgroups of 18-55, 56-69 and 70-plus years, and those subgroups contained roughly 150, 30 and 60 TCR-sequenced participants, respectively.

Germline trimming: 1 base from V, 8 bases from J; junction bases outside gene matches: 4. The CDR3 holds 15 amino acids from the cysteine to the phenylalanine. The sequence is cut down to CDR3 DNA, 45 bases in frame from base 1. CDR1 and CDR2, looked up from the germline V gene, are SGHDN and FVKESK. According to the study, the label for this sample's time point signals: baseline before first vaccination. The vaccinee samples were drawn from two UK trials, COV001 and COV002, one of which was a single-blind randomized controlled phase 2/3 trial testing AZD1222 (ChAdOx1 nCoV-19) in healthy adults. For TCRbeta chain sequencing, PBMC samples from trial participants were taken at day 0 and at day 28 after the second dose. Points the paper makes about the study in general: After two AZD1222 doses, spike-specific TCR breadth and depth were significantly higher than at day 0 and than in MenACWY recipients. Conclusions about previously exposed vaccinees are limited because only six or seven AZD1222 recipients were SARS-CoV-2 seropositive at baseline. The 56-69-year group was small, and its depth increase did not reach significance, likely because of low power. Most participants were white British and females outnumbered males, and the authors suggested that clonal diversity may have been underestimated. Because no day 14 peak-response samples were available, repertoires were characterized only after the peak T cell response. Vaccine-associated CD4 TCRs spanned the whole spike protein, with dominant responses in regions 160-218 and 743-854. Reportedly, almost half of the unique spike-specific TCRs recognized epitopes lying outside the regions that are mutated in the B.1.351 and B.1.1.7 variants.

Sequenced here: peripheral blood, sampled on day 0 of AZD1222 vaccination. The rearrangement combines TRBV14 with TRBJ1-6; 8 bases in the middle match TRBD1. The source of this sequence is an adult in good health. The encoded CDR3 is CASSQGTGFYSPLHF. The nucleotide sequence reads TGTGCCAGCAGCCAAGGGACAGGGTTCTATTCACCCCTCCACTTT.